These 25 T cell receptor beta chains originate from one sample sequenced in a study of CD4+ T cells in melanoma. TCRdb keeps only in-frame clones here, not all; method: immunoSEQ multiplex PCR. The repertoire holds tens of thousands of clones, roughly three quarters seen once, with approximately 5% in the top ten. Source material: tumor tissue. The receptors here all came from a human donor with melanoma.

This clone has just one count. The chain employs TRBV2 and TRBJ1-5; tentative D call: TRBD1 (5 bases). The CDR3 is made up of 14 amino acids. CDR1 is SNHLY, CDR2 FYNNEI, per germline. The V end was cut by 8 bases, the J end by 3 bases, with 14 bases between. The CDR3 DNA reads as TGTGCCAGCGGGGACGGAGGCGCCAATCAGCCCCAGCATTTT. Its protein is CASGDGGANQPQHF.

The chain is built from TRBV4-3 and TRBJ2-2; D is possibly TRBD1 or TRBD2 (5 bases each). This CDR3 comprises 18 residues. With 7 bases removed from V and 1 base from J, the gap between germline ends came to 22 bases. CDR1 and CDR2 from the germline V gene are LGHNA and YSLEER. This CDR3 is CASTLTLPGTWNTGELFF. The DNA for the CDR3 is TGCGCCAGCACCCTAACCCTCCCGGGGACCTGGAACACCGGGGAGCTGTTTTTT.

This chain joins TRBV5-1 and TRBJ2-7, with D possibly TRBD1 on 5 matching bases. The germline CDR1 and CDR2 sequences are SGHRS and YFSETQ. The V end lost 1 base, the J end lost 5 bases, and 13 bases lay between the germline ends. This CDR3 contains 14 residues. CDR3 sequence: CASSLTPGNDEQYF. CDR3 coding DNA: TGCGCCAGCAGCTTGACCCCAGGGAACGACGAGCAGTACTTC.

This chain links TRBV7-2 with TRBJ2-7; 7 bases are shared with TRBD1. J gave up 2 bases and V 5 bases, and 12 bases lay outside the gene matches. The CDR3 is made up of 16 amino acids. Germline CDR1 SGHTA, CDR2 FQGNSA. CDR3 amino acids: CASSPRTGPIPYEQYF. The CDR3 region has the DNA TGTGCCAGCAGCCCCCGGACAGGCCCTATACCCTACGAGCAGTACTTC.

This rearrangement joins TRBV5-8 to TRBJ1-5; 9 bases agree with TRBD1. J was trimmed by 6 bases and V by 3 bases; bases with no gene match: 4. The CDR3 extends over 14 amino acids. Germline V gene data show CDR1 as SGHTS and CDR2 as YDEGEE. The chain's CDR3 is CASSSPGQGQPQHF. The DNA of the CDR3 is TGTGCCAGCAGCTCTCCGGGACAGGGTCAGCCCCAGCATTTT.

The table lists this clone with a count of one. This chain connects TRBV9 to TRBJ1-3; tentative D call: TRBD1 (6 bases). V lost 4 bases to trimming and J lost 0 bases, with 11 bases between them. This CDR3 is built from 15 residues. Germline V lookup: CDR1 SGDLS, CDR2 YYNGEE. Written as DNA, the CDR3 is TGTGCCAGCAGCATTACAGGGAGCTCTGGAAACACCATATATTTT. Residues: CASSITGSSGNTIYF. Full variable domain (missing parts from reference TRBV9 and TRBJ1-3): DSGVTQTPKHLITATGQRVTLRCSPRSGDLSVYWYQQSLDQGLQFLIQYYNGEERAKGNILERFSAQQFPDLHSELNLSSLELGDSALYFCASSITGSSGNTIYFGEGSWLTVV.

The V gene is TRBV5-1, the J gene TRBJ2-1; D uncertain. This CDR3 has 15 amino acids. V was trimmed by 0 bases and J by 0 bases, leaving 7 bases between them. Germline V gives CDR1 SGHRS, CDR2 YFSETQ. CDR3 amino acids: CASSLGIVSYNEQFF. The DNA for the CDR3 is TGCGCCAGCAGCTTGGGAATAGTCTCCTACAATGAGCAGTTCTTC.

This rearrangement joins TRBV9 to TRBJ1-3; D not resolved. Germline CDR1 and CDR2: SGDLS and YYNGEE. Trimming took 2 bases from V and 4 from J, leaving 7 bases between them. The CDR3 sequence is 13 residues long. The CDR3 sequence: CASSVNTGNTIYF. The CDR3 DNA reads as TGTGCCAGCAGCGTGAACACAGGAAACACCATATATTTT.

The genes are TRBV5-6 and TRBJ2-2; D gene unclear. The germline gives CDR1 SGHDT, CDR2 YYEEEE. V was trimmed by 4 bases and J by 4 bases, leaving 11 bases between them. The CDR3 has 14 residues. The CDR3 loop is CASSPRGFTGELFF. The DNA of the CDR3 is TGTGCCAGCAGCCCCCGAGGATTCACCGGGGAGCTGTTTTTT.

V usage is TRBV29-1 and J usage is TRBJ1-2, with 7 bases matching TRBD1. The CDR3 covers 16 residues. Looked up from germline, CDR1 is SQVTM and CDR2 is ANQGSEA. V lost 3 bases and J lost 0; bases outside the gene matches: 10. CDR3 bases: TGCAGCGTTGATAAGCCTCTTGGGACAGCTAACTATGGCTACACCTTC. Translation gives CSVDKPLGTANYGYTF.

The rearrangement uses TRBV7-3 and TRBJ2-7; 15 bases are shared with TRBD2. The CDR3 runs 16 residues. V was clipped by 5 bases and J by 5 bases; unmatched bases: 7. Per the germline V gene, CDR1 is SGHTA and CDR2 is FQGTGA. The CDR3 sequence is CASSPGTSGGTNEQYF. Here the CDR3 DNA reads TGTGCCAGCAGCCCTGGGACTAGCGGGGGGACGAACGAGCAGTACTTC.

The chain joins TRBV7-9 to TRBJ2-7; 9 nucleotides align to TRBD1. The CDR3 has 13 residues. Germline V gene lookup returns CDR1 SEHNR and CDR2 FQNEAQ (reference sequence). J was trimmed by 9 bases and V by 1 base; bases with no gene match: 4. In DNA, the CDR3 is TGTGCCAGCAGCTTAGAACAGGGGGCTCGGCAGTACTTC. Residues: CASSLEQGARQYF.

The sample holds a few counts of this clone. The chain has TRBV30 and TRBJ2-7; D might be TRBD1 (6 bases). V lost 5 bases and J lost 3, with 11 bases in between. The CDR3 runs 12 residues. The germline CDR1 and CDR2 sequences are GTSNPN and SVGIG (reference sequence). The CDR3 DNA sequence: TGTGCCTGGGTCACAGGGAGCTACGAGCAGTACTTC. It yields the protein CAWVTGSYEQYF.

CDR3 in DNA: TGTGCCAGCAGTTACTCTCCTAGCGGGGGGGCGGATGAGCAGTTCTTC. Its translation: CASSYSPSGGADEQFF. The chain is built from TRBV6-5 and TRBJ2-1; the match to TRBD2 covers 12 bases. Germline V lookup: CDR1 MNHEY, CDR2 SVGAGI. This CDR3 contains 16 residues. Unmatched junction bases numbered 5, after V lost 0 bases and J lost 8 bases.

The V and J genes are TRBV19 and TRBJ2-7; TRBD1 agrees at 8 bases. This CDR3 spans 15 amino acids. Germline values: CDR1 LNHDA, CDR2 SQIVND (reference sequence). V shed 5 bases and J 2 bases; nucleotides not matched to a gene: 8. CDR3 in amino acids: CASSAGTGYAYEQYF. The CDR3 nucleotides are TGTGCCAGTAGTGCGGGGACAGGATATGCCTACGAGCAGTACTTC.

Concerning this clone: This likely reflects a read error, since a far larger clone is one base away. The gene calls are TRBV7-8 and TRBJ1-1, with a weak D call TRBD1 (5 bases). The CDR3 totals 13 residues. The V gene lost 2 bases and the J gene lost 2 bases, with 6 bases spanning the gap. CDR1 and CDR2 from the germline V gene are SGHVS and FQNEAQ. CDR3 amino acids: CASSLRGNTEAFF. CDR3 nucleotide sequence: TGTGCCAGCAGCTTAAGGGGTAACACTGAAGCTTTCTTT. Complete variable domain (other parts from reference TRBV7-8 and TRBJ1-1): GAGVSQSPRYKVAKRGQDVALRCDPISGHVSLFWYQQALGQGPEFLTYFQNEAQLDKSGLPSDRFFAERPEGSVSTLKIQRTQQEDSAVYLCASSLRGNTEAFFGQGTRLTVV.

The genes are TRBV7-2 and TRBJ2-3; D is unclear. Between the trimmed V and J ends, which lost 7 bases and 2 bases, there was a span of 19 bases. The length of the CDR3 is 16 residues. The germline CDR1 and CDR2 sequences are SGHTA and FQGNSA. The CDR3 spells CASTEKVRISTDTQYF. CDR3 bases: TGTGCCAGCACCGAGAAGGTTAGGATTTCCACAGATACGCAGTATTTT. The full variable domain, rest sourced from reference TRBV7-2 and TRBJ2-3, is GAGVSQSPSNKVTEKGKDVELRCDPISGHTALYWYRQSLGQGLEFLIYFQGNSAPDKSGLPSDRFSAERTGGSVSTLTIQRTQQEDSAVYLCASTEKVRISTDTQYFGPGTRLTVL.

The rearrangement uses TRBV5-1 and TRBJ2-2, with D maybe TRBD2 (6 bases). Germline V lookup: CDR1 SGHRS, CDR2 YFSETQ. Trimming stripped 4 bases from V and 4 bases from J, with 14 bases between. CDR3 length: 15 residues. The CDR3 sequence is CASSPSAAGTGELFF. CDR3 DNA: TGCGCCAGCAGCCCCAGCGCAGCGGGCACCGGGGAGCTGTTTTTT.

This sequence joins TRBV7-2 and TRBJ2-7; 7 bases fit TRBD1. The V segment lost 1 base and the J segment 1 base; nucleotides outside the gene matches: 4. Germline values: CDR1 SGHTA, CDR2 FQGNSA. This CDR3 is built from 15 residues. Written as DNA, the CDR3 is TGTGCCAGCAGCTTAGGGACAGGCCCATCCTACGAGCAGTACTTC. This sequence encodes CASSLGTGPSYEQYF.

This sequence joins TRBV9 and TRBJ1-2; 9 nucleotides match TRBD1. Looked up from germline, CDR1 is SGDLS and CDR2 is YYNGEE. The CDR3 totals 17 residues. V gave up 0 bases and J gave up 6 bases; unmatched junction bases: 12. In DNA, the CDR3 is TGTGCCAGCAGCGTAGCTTCGGACAGGGGTGGTGGGGATGGCTACACCTTC. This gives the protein CASSVASDRGGGDGYTF.

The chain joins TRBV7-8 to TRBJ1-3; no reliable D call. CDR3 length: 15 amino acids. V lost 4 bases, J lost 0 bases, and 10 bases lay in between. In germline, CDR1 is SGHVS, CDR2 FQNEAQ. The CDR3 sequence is CASSSGRSSGNTIYF. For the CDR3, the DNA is TGTGCCAGCAGCTCTGGCAGGAGCTCTGGAAACACCATATATTTT.

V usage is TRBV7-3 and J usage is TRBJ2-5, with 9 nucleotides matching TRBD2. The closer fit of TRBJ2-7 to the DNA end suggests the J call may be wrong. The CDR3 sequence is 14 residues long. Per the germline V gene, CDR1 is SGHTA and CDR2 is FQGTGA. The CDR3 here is CASSLAGGAYEQYF. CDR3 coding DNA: TGTGCCAGCAGCTTGGCGGGGGGGGCCTACGAGCAGTACTTC.

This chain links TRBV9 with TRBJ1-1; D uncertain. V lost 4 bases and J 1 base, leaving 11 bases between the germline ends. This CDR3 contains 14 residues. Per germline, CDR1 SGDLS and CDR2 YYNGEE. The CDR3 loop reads CASSQVPGNTEAFF. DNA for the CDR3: TGTGCCAGCAGCCAAGTTCCAGGGAACACTGAAGCTTTCTTT.

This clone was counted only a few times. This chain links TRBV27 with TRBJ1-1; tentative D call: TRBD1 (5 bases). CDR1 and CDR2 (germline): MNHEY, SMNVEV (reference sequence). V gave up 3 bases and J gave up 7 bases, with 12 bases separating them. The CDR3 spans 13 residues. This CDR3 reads CASSFGGWGEAFF. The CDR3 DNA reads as TGTGCCAGCAGTTTCGGGGGTTGGGGTGAAGCTTTCTTT.

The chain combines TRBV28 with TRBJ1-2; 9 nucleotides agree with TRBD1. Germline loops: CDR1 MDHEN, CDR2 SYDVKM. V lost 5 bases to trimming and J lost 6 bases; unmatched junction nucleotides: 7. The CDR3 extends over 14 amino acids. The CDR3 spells CASSPSDRGDGYTF. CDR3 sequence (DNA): TGTGCCAGCAGTCCCTCCGACAGGGGGGATGGCTACACCTTC.